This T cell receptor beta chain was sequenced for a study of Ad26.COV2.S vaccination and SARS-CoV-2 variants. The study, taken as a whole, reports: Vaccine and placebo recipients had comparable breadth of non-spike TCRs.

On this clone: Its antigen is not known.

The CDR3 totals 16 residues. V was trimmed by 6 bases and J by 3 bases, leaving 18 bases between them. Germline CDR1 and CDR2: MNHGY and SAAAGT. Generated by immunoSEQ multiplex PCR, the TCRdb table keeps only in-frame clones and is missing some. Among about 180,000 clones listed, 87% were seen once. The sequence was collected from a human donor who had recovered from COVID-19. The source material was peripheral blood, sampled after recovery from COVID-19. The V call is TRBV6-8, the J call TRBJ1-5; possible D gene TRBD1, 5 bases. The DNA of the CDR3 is TGTGCCAGCAGCCTTGAACGGGACGGACACAATCAGCCCCAGCATTTT. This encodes CASSLERDGHNQPQHF.